A selection of T cell receptor beta chains follows, all from one sample in a study of T cell repertoires in cytomegalovirus infection. MiXCR was run by TCRdb on the reads, yielding one entry per CDR3 protein. The data contain approximately 500,000 distinct CDR3 sequences, 16% of them singletons. Sequencing was performed on CD8+ T cells from PBMCs. These receptors all come from a human donor in good health (CMV status not recorded). Some clones in this sample may be carry-over from other donors' samples. CDR3s include the opening cysteine and the closing phenylalanine or tryptophan. The D gene is left open where the match is weak. The size entry is marked missing in some rows and otherwise reads once, few, many or a size class.

>few|TRBV9|TRBD2|TRBJ2-1
CASTAREGGFYNEQFF
TGTGCCAGCACCGCCCGGGAGGGGGGCTTCTACAATGAGCAGTTCTTC
>-|TRBV3-1|TRBD2|TRBJ2-7
CASSSGLATSYEQYF
TGTGCCAGCAGCTCCGGACTAGCGACCTCCTACGAGCAGTACTTC
>many|TRBV7-9|-|TRBJ2-1
CASSPEVQGYNEQFF
TGTGCCAGCAGCCCTGAGGTACAGGGATACAATGAGCAGTTCTTC
>many|TRBV2|-|TRBJ1-3
CASSGGVTGNTIYF
TGTGCCAGCAGTGGGGGGGTTACCGGAAACACCATATATTTT
>many|TRBV11-1|-|TRBJ1-1
CASSFDDRNTEAFF
TGTGCCAGCAGCTTCGATGACAGGAACACTGAAGCTTTCTTT
>many|TRBV7-3|-|TRBJ1-1
CASSLQGRSDTEAFF
TGTGCCAGCAGCTTACAGGGGCGATCCGACACTGAAGCTTTCTTT
>-|TRBV6-1|TRBD2|TRBJ2-1
CASSVSSGLYNEQFF
TGTGCCAGCAGTGTTTCTAGCGGTCTCTACAATGAGCAGTTCTTC
>-|TRBV9|-|TRBJ2-1
CASSVGRAGPLGEQFF
TGTGCCAGCAGCGTAGGTCGGGCGGGCCCCCTAGGTGAGCAGTTCTTC
>many|TRBV7-8|-|TRBJ2-7
CASTPGGHEQYF
TGTGCCAGCACCCCCGGCGGTCACGAGCAGTACTTC
>many|TRBV7-8|-|TRBJ2-7
CASSFSDRRYEQYF
TGTGCCAGCAGCTTCTCCGACAGGCGCTACGAGCAGTACTTC
>many|TRBV6-6|-|TRBJ1-1
CASPTTAGMDTEAFF
TGTGCCAGCCCAACGACCGCAGGGATGGACACTGAAGCTTTCTTT
>many|TRBV12-3/TRBV12-4|-|TRBJ2-7
CASSLRGGTYEQYF
TGTGCCAGCAGTTTACGTGGGGGGACCTACGAGCAGTACTTC
>-|TRBV6-2/TRBV6-3|TRBD1|TRBJ2-5
CASSYSTDRGRRETQYF
TGTGCCAGCAGTTACTCGACGGACAGGGGGCGAAGGGAGACCCAGTACTTC
>many|TRBV4-1|TRBD1|TRBJ2-1
CASSPDRVGEQFF
TGCGCCAGCAGCCCGGACAGGGTCGGTGAGCAGTTCTTC
>many|TRBV7-9|-|TRBJ1-3
CASSLGTLESSGNTIYF
TGTGCCAGCAGCTTAGGAACACTCGAGAGCTCTGGAAACACCATATATTTT
>many|TRBV29-1|-|TRBJ1-1
CSVEDSEGWGNTEAFF
TGCAGCGTTGAAGATAGCGAGGGGTGGGGCAACACTGAAGCTTTCTTT
>many|TRBV7-8|TRBD2|TRBJ2-1
CASSSAGSGRGNNEQFF
TGTGCCAGCAGCTCGGCTGGTAGCGGGAGGGGGAACAATGAGCAGTTCTTC
>many|TRBV7-9|-|TRBJ2-1
CASSPQDISSYNEQFF
TGTGCCAGCAGCCCTCAGGACATTAGCTCCTACAATGAGCAGTTCTTC
>many|TRBV7-3|TRBD2|TRBJ2-3
CASSSPTSGSDTQYF
TGTGCCAGCAGCTCGCCGACTAGCGGGAGTGATACGCAGTATTTT
>few|TRBV27|TRBD1|TRBJ2-4
CASSSIGGENIQYF
TGTGCCAGCAGTTCAATAGGGGGCGAAAACATTCAGTACTTC
>many|TRBV14|-|TRBJ2-3
CASSQASRKTDTQYF
TGTGCCAGCAGCCAAGCAAGCAGGAAGACAGATACGCAGTATTTT
>few|TRBV28|-|TRBJ1-2
CASSLKQASYYGYTF
TGTGCCAGCAGTTTAAAACAGGCTTCCTACTATGGCTACACCTTC
>-|TRBV11-1|-|TRBJ1-5
CASSVSRPGHLNQPQHF
TGTGCCAGCAGCGTTTCTAGACCGGGACATCTTAATCAGCCCCAGCATTTT
>few|TRBV27|-|TRBJ1-5
CASSLSAYNQPQHF
TGTGCCAGCAGTTTAAGCGCATACAATCAGCCCCAGCATTTT
>-|TRBV29-1|-|TRBJ2-3
CSVPWTGRPSTDTQYF
TGCAGCGTTCCTTGGACGGGGCGTCCCAGCACAGATACGCAGTATTTT
>-|TRBV28|-|TRBJ2-7
CASTKGESPYEQYF
TGTGCCAGCACAAAGGGGGAGTCTCCCTACGAGCAGTACTTC
>many|TRBV25-1|TRBD2|TRBJ2-1
CARLSGLAGDNEQFF
TGTGCCAGACTCTCGGGACTAGCGGGAGACAATGAGCAGTTCTTC
>-|TRBV6-6|-|TRBJ1-2
CASSYLDSLGYGYTF
TGTGCCAGCAGTTACCTCGACAGCCTGGGGTATGGCTACACCTTC
>few|TRBV7-9|-|TRBJ2-7
CASSPSANYEQYF
TGTGCCAGCAGCCCTAGCGCAAACTACGAGCAGTACTTC